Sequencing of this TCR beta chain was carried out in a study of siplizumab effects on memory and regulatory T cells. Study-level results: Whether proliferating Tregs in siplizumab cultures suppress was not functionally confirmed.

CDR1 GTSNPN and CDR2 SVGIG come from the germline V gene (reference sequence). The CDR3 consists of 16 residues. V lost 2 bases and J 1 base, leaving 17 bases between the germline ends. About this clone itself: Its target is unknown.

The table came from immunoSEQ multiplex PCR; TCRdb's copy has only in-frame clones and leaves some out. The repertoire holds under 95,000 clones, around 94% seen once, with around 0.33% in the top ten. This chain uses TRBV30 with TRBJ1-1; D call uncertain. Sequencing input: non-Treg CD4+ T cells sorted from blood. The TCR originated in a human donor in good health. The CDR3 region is CAWSPQGLGGNTEAFF. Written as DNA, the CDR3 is TGTGCCTGGAGTCCACAAGGGTTGGGAGGGAACACTGAAGCTTTCTTT.